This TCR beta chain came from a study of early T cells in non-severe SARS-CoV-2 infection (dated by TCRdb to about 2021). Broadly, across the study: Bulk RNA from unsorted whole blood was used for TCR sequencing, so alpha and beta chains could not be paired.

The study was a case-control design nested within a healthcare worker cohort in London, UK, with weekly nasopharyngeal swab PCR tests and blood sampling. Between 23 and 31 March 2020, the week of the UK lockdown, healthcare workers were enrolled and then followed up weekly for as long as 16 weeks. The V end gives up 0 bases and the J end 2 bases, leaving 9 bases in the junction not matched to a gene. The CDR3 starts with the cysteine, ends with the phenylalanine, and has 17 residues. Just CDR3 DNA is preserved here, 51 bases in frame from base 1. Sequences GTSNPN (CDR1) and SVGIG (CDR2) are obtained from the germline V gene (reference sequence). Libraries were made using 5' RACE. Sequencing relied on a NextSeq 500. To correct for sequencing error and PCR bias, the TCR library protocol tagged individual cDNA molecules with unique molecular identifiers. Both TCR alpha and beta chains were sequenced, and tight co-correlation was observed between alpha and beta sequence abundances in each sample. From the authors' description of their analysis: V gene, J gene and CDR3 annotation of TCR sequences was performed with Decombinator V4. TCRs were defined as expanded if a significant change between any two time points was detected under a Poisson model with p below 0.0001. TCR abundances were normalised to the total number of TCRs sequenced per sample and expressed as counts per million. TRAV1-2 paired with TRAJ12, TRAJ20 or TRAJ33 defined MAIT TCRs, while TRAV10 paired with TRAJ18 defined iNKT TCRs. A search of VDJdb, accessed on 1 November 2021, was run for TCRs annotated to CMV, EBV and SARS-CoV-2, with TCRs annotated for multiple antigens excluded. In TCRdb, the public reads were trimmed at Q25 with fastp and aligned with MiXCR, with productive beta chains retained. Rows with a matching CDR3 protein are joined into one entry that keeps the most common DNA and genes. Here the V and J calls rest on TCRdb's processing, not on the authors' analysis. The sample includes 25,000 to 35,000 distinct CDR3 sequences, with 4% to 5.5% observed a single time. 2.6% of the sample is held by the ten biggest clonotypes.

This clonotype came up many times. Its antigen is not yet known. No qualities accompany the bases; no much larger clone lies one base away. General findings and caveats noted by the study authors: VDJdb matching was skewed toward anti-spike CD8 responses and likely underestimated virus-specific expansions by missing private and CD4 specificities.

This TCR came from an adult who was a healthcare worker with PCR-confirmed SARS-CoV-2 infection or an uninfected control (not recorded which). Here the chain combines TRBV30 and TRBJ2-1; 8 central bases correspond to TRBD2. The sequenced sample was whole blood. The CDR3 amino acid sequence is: CAWSVSMREAPYNEQFF. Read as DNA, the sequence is TGTGCCTGGAGTGTAAGTATGCGGGAGGCCCCCTACAATGAGCAGTTCTTC.